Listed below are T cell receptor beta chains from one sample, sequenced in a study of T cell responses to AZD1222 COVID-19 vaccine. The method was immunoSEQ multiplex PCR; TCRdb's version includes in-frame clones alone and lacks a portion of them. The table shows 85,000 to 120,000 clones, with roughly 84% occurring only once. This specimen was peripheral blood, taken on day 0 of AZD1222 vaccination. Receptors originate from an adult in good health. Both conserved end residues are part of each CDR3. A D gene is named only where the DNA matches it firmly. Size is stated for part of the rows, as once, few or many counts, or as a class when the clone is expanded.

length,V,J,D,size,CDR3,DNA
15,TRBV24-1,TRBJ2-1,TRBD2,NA,CATSYRLAGVNEQFF,TGTGCCACCAGTTACCGACTAGCGGGAGTTAATGAGCAGTTCTTC
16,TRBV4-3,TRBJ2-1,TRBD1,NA,CASSQDPGGQYNEQFF,TGCGCCAGCAGCCAAGATCCAGGGGGTCAGTACAATGAGCAGTTCTTC
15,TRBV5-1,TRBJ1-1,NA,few,CASSLSSRRNTEAFF,TGCGCCAGCAGCTTGAGTTCTCGCCGGAACACTGAAGCTTTCTTT
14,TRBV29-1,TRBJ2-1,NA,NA,CSVDNPPLGNEQFF,TGCAGCGTTGATAACCCTCCCCTCGGGAATGAGCAGTTCTTC
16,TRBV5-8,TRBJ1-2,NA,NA,CASSQGSASRNYGYTF,TGTGCCAGCAGCCAGGGATCGGCCAGTAGAAACTATGGCTACACCTTC
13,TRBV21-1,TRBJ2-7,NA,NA,CASSKRGVYEQYF,TGTGCCAGCAGCAAGAGGGGTGTCTACGAGCAGTACTTC
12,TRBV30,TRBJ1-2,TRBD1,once,CAWQGESYGYTF,TGTGCCTGGCAGGGGGAAAGCTATGGCTACACCTTC
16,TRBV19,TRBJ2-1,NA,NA,CASSIGRRGGYNEQFF,TGTGCCAGTAGTATCGGTAGAAGGGGAGGCTACAATGAGCAGTTCTTC
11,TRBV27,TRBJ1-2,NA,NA,CATRINYGYTF,TGTGCCACCCGGATCAACTATGGCTACACCTTC
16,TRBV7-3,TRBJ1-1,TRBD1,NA,CASSLGTAGGRTEAFF,TGTGCCAGCAGCTTAGGTACGGCAGGGGGTCGAACTGAAGCTTTCTTT
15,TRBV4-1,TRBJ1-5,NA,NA,CASSQDNTVNQPQHF,TGCGCCAGCAGCCAAGATAACACAGTTAATCAGCCCCAGCATTTT
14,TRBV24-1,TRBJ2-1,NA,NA,CATSLPGASDEQFF,TGTGCCACCTCTCTTCCGGGAGCCAGCGATGAGCAGTTCTTC
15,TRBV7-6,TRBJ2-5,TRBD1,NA,CASSWGRGRQETQYF,TGTGCCAGCAGCTGGGGCAGGGGGCGGCAAGAGACCCAGTACTTC
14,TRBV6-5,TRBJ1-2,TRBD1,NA,CASTAVPGQGAYTF,TGTGCCAGCACCGCGGTCCCGGGACAGGGGGCCTACACCTTC
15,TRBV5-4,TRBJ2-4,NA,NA,CASSADQGAKNIQYF,TGTGCCAGCAGCGCAGACCAGGGAGCTAAAAACATTCAGTACTTC
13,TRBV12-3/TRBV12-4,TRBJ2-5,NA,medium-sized,CASSFPEGETQYF,TGTGCCAGCAGTTTCCCCGAGGGCGAGACCCAGTACTTC
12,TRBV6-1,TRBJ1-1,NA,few,CASSEIRNEAFF,TGTGCCAGCAGTGAAATCAGAAATGAAGCTTTCTTT
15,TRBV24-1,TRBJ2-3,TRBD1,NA,CATGEGTGQSISQYF,TGTGCCACCGGCGAGGGGACAGGTCAATCCATATCGCAGTATTTT
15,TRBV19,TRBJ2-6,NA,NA,CASSITGAGANVLTF,TGTGCCAGTAGTATAACCGGGGCTGGGGCCAACGTCCTGACTTTC
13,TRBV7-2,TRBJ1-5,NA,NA,CASSLAWDQPQHF,TGTGCCAGCAGCTTAGCATGGGATCAGCCCCAGCATTTT
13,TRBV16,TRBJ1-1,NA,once,CASSQSSGREAFF,TGTGCCAGCAGCCAATCTTCAGGGCGCGAAGCTTTCTTT
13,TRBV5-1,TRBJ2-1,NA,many,CASSEGGLPEQFF,TGCGCCAGCAGCGAGGGAGGACTACCGGAGCAGTTCTTC
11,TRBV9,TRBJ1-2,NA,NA,CASGADYGYTF,TGTGCCAGCGGGGCAGACTATGGCTACACCTTC
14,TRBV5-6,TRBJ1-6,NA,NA,CASSPGRDGSPLHF,TGTGCCAGCAGCCCGGGACGGGACGGGTCACCCCTCCACTTT
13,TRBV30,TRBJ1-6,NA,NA,CAWNPGSNSPLHF,TGTGCCTGGAACCCAGGGAGCAATTCACCCCTCCACTTT
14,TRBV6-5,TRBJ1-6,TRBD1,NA,CASNTGTAVPPLHF,TGTGCCAGCAATACCGGGACAGCGGTCCCACCCCTCCACTTT
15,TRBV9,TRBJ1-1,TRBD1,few,CASNSGTGGYGQAFF,TGTGCCAGCAACTCCGGGACAGGGGGTTATGGGCAAGCTTTCTTT
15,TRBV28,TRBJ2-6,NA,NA,CASSPSGSGANVLTF,TGTGCCAGCAGTCCCTCGGGGTCTGGGGCCAACGTCCTGACTTTC
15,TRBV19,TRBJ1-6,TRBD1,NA,CASSAQGVDNSPLHF,TGTGCCAGTAGTGCCCAGGGGGTCGATAATTCACCCCTCCACTTT
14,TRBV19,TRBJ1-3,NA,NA,CASTAPTQGNTIYF,TGTGCCAGTACGGCCCCTACCCAGGGTAACACCATATATTTT
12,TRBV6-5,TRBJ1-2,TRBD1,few,CAIVWDRVGYTF,TGTGCCATAGTATGGGACAGGGTTGGCTACACCTTC
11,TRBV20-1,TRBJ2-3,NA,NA,CSAAFLGTQYF,TGCAGTGCTGCGTTTCTCGGGACGCAGTATTTT
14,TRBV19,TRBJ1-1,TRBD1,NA,CASSRGQGNTEAFF,TGTGCCAGTAGTAGGGGACAGGGGAACACTGAAGCTTTCTTT
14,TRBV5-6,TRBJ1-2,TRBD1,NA,CASSWGQGAYGYTF,TGTGCCAGCAGCTGGGGACAGGGGGCGTATGGCTACACCTTC
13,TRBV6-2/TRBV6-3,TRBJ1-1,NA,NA,CASRPSGPTEAFF,TGTGCCAGCAGGCCTTCGGGGCCAACTGAAGCTTTCTTT
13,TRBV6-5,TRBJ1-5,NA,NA,CASRLGAHQPQHF,TGTGCCAGCAGGTTGGGGGCGCATCAGCCCCAGCATTTT